The 7 T cell receptor beta chains reported below all come from one sample, sequenced in a study of CD8 T cells in ankylosing spondylitis. Via MiXCR, TCRdb re-called the 5' RACE reads, giving one row per CDR3 protein. The table includes 200,000 to 300,000 distinct CDR3 sequences, under 30% detected once. The source material was blood, either unsorted or a sorted T cell fraction (not recorded which). The receptors here all came from a male donor with ankylosing spondylitis or in good health (not recorded which).

This clonotype was detected ten times or more. The rearrangement links TRBV4-2 to TRBJ2-3, with D maybe TRBD2 (7 bases). The CDR3 runs 17 residues. CDR1 is LGHNA, CDR2 YNFKEQ, per germline. The V end lost 2 bases, the J end lost 2 bases, and 17 bases lay between the germline ends. Here the CDR3 reads CASSQRVQGRVTDTQYF. As DNA, the CDR3 is TGTGCCAGCAGCCAAAGGGTCCAGGGGAGGGTCACAGATACGCAGTATTTT.

This clonotype was picked up a small number of times. This chain uses TRBV20-1 with TRBJ1-2, with a tentative D call TRBD1 (5 bases). Per germline, CDR1 DFQATT and CDR2 SNEGSKA (reference sequence). CDR3 length: 15 amino acids. V lost 0 bases and J 2 bases, leaving 13 bases between the germline ends. Here the CDR3 reads CSARDLSGRNYGYTF. The CDR3 DNA is TGCAGTGCTAGAGATCTGTCAGGGCGCAACTATGGCTACACCTTC.

Many counts were recorded for this clonotype. V and J are TRBV12-3 or TRBV12-4 and TRBJ1-4; a possible D gene is TRBD1 (5 bases). CDR3 length: 15 amino acids. V was trimmed by 0 bases and J by 3 bases, leaving 8 bases between them. The CDR3 region is CASSLAGGANEKLFF. CDR3 nucleotide sequence: TGTGCCAGCAGTTTAGCGGGGGGGGCTAATGAAAAACTGTTTTTT.

This chain links TRBV27 with TRBJ2-3; possibly TRBD2 for D (6 bases). Germline V gene data show CDR1 as MNHEY and CDR2 as SMNVEV (reference sequence). Trimming left V 9 bases short and J 2 bases short, with 15 bases between. The CDR3 spans 14 residues. In DNA, the CDR3 is TGTGCCAGTAAGGGAGGCTCTTACACAGATACGCAGTATTTT. Its protein is CASKGGSYTDTQYF.

This clonotype has ten or more counts. The chain employs TRBV6-1 and TRBJ1-2, with unresolved D. V was shortened by 2 bases and J by 0 bases, with 10 bases between the two germline ends. This CDR3 is built from 15 residues. The germline V gene encodes CDR1 MNHNS and CDR2 SASEGT. Here the CDR3 DNA reads TGTGCCAGCAGTGAAAGGCGACCTACTAACTATGGCTACACCTTC. Translation gives CASSERRPTNYGYTF.

This clonotype was counted between two and nine times. This chain uses TRBV20-1 with TRBJ2-3; 7 bases map to TRBD1. CDR1 and CDR2 from the germline V gene are DFQATT and SNEGSKA (reference sequence). Losses at the gene ends were 3 bases for V and 6 bases for J; bases not matched to a gene: 3. The CDR3 is made up of 12 amino acids. CDR3 DNA: TGCAGTGCTAGGACAGGGCTTGATACGCAGTATTTT. It codes for CSARTGLDTQYF.

J is TRBJ1-4 and V is TRBV20-1; D possibly corresponds to TRBD1 (5 bases). There are 11 residues in the CDR3. CDR1 DFQATT and CDR2 SNEGSKA come from the germline V gene (reference sequence). V lost 6 bases and J 17 bases, leaving 19 bases between the germline ends. The CDR3 DNA sequence: TGCAGTGCCCTTACCGAGGGGCGCATCTTTTTT. This gives the protein CSALTEGRIFF.